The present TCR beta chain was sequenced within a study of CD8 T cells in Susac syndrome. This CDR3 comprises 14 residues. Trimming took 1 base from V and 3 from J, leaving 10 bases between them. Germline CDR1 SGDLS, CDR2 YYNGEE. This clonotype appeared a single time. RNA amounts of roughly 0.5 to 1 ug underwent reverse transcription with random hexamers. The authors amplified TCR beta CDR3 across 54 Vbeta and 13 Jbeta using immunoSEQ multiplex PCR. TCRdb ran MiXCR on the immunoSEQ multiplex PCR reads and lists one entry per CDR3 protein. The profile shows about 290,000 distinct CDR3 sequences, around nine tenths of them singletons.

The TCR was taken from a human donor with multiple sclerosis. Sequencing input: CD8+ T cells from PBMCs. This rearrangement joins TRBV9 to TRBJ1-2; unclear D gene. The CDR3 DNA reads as TGTGCCAGCAGCGTAAGTTTTCGGTACTATGGCTACACCTTC. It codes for CASSVSFRYYGYTF.